The 5 T cell receptor beta chains listed next were all sequenced from one sample in a study of shared clonotypes between healthy human individuals. Clones were read by immunoSEQ multiplex PCR, and TCRdb kept only the in-frame ones, dropping some. The sample records fewer than 3 million clones, roughly 92% being singletons. What was sequenced was naive CD4+ T cells from PBMCs. Stated subset: CD45RA+ positively selected. The receptors here all came from a man younger than 30 in good health. Some clones in this sample may be carry-over from other donors' samples.

The chain combines TRBV9 with TRBJ2-3; D unresolved. V dropped 1 base and J dropped 1 base, with 10 bases sitting between them. In germline, CDR1 is SGDLS, CDR2 YYNGEE. The CDR3 extends over 15 amino acids. CDR3 sequence: CASSVFSQGTDTQYF. The CDR3 bases are TGTGCCAGCAGCGTATTCTCGCAGGGCACAGATACGCAGTATTTT. Using reference TRBV9 and TRBJ2-3 for the parts outside the CDR3, the full variable domain is DSGVTQTPKHLITATGQRVTLRCSPRSGDLSVYWYQQSLDQGLQFLIQYYNGEERAKGNILERFSAQQFPDLHSELNLSSLELGDSALYFCASSVFSQGTDTQYFGPGTRLTVL.

The chain combines TRBV7-9 with TRBJ1-1; D unresolved. CDR3 length: 14 residues. CDR1 is SEHNR and CDR2 is FQNEAQ in the germline V gene (reference sequence). The V gene lost 4 bases and the J gene lost 0 bases, with 9 bases spanning the gap. The CDR3 reads CASSSGNMNTEAFF. CDR3 nucleotides: TGTGCCAGCAGCTCCGGGAACATGAACACTGAAGCTTTCTTT.

The CDR3 protein is CASSRDWAYEQYF. As DNA, the CDR3 is TGTGCCAGCAGCCGGGACTGGGCCTACGAGCAGTACTTC. The chain has TRBV6-1 and TRBJ2-7; tentative D call: TRBD2 (6 bases). V was shortened by 6 bases and J by 2 bases, with 11 bases between the two germline ends. Germline CDR1 and CDR2: MNHNS and SASEGT. The CDR3 is made up of 13 amino acids.

The chain carries TRBV18 and TRBJ2-3; tentatively, D is TRBD1 (6 bases). The CDR3 length is 17 residues. The ends were cut back, 3 bases at V and 4 bases at J, with 20 bases in the middle. Looked up from germline, CDR1 is KGHSH and CDR2 is LQKENI. CDR3 DNA sequence: TGTGCCAGCTCACCTTCTGGCAGGGGCGGAGACCCAGATACGCAGTATTTT. Amino acids: CASSPSGRGGDPDTQYF.

V is TRBV10-3 and J is TRBJ2-3; a possible D gene is TRBD2 (5 bases). Per germline, CDR1 ENHRY and CDR2 SYGVKD. The length of the CDR3 is 14 residues. The V gene lost 6 bases and the J gene lost 5 bases, with 15 bases spanning the gap. In nucleotides, the CDR3 is TGTGCCATCAGCCCCGGGGTTGCGGGAGATACGCAGTATTTT. Translation gives CAISPGVAGDTQYF.